Given below is one TCR beta chain in context. The V end was cut by 6 bases, the J end by 0 bases, with 11 bases between. The germline gives CDR1 SNHLY, CDR2 FYNNEI. The CDR3 loop spans 15 amino acids. This table comes from immunoSEQ multiplex PCR, and its TCRdb copy is limited to in-frame clones, with some not included. The data show tens of thousands of clones, with just over 85% seen just once and around 58% held by the top ten. This entry is derived from a study of OX40 agonist ivuxolimab in advanced cancers. In the study overall: Ivuxolimab was administered intravenously to patients at 0.01 to 10 mg/kg every 2 weeks.

The source was CD4+ or CD8+ T cells sorted from blood, collected in a trial of the OX40 agonist ivuxolimab. The chain combines TRBV2 with TRBJ1-4, with D tentatively TRBD1 (6 bases). The sequence derives from an adult with an advanced solid tumor such as melanoma, head and neck, liver or kidney cancer. As DNA, the CDR3 is TGTGCCAGCAGCACAGGGATCTCAACTAATGAAAAACTGTTTTTT. Translation gives CASSTGISTNEKLFF.